Here is one T cell receptor (beta chain) with its context. Per the original methods: Counts of nucleated cells, estimated from reference gene primer amplification, were obtained. Sequencing used immunoSEQ multiplex PCR; TCRdb keeps in-frame clones, though not all of them. The V and J calls and the clone size are those of that table, but D and trimming were determined from the DNA. Of about 60,000 clones listed, 70% to 90% are singletons. This specimen comes from a study of blood T cell repertoires in COVID-19. Turning to the study itself: Sample material is recorded as cDNA or gDNA derived from T cells, B-cell-depleted T cells, or PBMCs.

CDR3 length: 16 amino acids. Germline lookup yields CDR1 KGHSH and CDR2 LQKENI. Trimming cost V 4 bases and J 7 bases; bases outside gene matches: 5. The specimen sequenced was peripheral blood. The sequence derives from a woman older than 75 with active COVID-19. This chain uses TRBV18 with TRBJ1-6; 12 bases match TRBD1. CDR3 sequence reads: CASSQGQGARNSPLHF. The DNA of the CDR3 is TGTGCCAGCTCACAGGGACAGGGGGCGCGGAATTCACCCCTCCACTTT.